Described below is a single T cell receptor (beta chain) sequence and its context. This specimen belongs to a study of blood T cell repertoires in COVID-19. Background on the study: PBMCs, B-cell-depleted T cells, or T cells provided the cDNA or gDNA that made up the material.

CDR1 is SGHAT, CDR2 FQNNGV, per germline. The CDR3 totals 16 residues. The trim removed 1 base at V and 0 bases at J, leaving 4 bases unmatched. Assay used: immunoSEQ multiplex PCR; TCRdb lists only in-frame clones, some missing. Among 90,000 or so clones listed, 88% were seen once. The specimen was peripheral blood. The TCR was taken from a man aged 55 to 70 with acute or convalescent COVID-19. V usage is TRBV11-2 and J usage is TRBJ1-1, with 8 bases aligning to TRBD1. CDR3 bases: TGTGCCAGCAGCTTAGTAGGACAGGGACTGAACACTGAAGCTTTCTTT. Its protein is CASSLVGQGLNTEAFF.